This record covers a single T cell receptor beta chain. The antigen remains unidentified. This sample is drawn from a study of cytomegalovirus exposure and HLA in healthy donors. Study-wide results and limits: Follow-up analysis found HLA locus-dependent TCR association rates, highest for DRB1 and lowest for HLA-C. Three CMV-associated chains proved CMV antigen-specific in vitro. Analysis performed later found about 18,000 TCR beta sequences associated with HLA alleles at 0.05 false discovery rate.

Per the germline V gene, CDR1 is MNHEY and CDR2 is SMNVEV (reference sequence). The junction had 2 bases not matched to a gene; V was cut back by 2 bases and J by 3 bases. CDR3 length: 16 amino acids. The PCR made use of 60 Vbeta and 13 Jbeta primers. Measured with immunoSEQ multiplex PCR; TCRdb has only the in-frame clones, and not every one. The repertoire consists of about 130,000 clones, with 77% occurring once and the leading ten covering about 4.3%. What was sequenced was PBMCs. This TCR was sampled from a male donor in good health and CMV-seropositive. The chain links TRBV27 to TRBJ1-5, with 12 bases identical to TRBD1. As DNA, the CDR3 is TGTGCCAGCAGTTTAAGGGGACAGGGGGCCAATCAGCCCCAGCATTTT. It specifies CASSLRGQGANQPQHF.